The present T cell receptor (beta chain) was sequenced within a study of Graves' ophthalmopathy and Graves' hyperthyroidism. For the study at large: Blood was drawn at initial diagnosis, before any treatment.

Transcripts of RNA were the source for amplifying TCR beta CDR3 regions. HTBI-primed first-round RT-PCR preceded second-round multiplex PCR. TCRdb re-called the multiplex PCR reads through MiXCR, storing one row per CDR3 protein. The sample includes 500,000 to 700,000 distinct CDR3 sequences, 20% to 25% of them seen just once. Trimming stripped 3 bases from V and 2 bases from J, with 14 bases between. The CDR3 spans 15 residues. CDR1 and CDR2 from the germline V gene are KGHSH and LQKENI. The PBMCs originated from approximately 10 ml of fresh peripheral blood. The source is a woman aged 18-29 years with stable Graves' hyperthyroidism. Some clones in this sample may be carry-over from other donors' samples. The chain combines TRBV18 with TRBJ2-7; D is perhaps TRBD2 (6 bases). The sample was peripheral blood. In nucleotides, the CDR3 is TGTGCCAGCTCACCGGCCTTGGGGGGAGCCTACGAGCAGTACTTC. It encodes CASSPALGGAYEQYF.